This T cell receptor (delta chain) was sequenced during a study of γδ T cells in repeated Plasmodium falciparum infection. Study-wide results and limits: Vgamma9/Vdelta2+ T cells showed a stable polyclonal repertoire with shared TCRgamma sequences.

Germline V CDR1 and CDR2: GEAIGNYY, EKD. This CDR3 contains 15 residues. TCRdb reran clone calling via CATT on the multiplex PCR reads. The sample has 50,000 to 60,000 delta-chain clones, approximately 1.8% seen once. In this sample, this clone turned up many times. What it recognizes is unknown. TCRdb's listed protein matches a much larger clone and diverges from this DNA's translation at residue 3, likely through a read error; the protein shown comes from the DNA. Flow sorting of PBMC yielded separate Vgamma9/Vdelta2+ and Vdelta2-negative gammadelta T cell populations for bulk repertoire analysis. This chain connects TRDV2 to TRDJ1; D gene ambiguous. The sequence was collected from a pool of human donors (malaria-infected and uninfected, not separated). The specimen sequenced was gamma-delta T cells from blood. The CDR3 loop reads CARDTVQRNTDKLIF. For the CDR3, the DNA is TGTGCCCGTGACACCGTCCAGCGTAACACCGATAAACTCATCTTT.